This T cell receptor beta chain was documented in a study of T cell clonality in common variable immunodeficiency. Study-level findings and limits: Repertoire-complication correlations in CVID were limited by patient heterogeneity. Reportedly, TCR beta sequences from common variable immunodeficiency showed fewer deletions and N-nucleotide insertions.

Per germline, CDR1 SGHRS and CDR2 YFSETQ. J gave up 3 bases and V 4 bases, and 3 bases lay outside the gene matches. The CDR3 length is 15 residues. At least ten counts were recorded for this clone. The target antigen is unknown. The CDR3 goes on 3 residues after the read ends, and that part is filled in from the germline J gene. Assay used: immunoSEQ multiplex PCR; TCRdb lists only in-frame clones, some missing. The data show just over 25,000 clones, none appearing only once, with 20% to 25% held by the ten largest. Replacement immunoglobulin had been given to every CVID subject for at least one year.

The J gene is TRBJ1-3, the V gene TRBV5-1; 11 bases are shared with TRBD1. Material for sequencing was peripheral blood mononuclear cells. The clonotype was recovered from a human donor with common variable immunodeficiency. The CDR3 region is CASSPGTGGGNTIYF. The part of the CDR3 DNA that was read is TGCGCCAGCAGCCCCGGGACAGGGGGTGGAAACACC.